This paragraph reports one TCR beta chain. This entry comes from a study of blood T cell repertoires in COVID-19. The overall study: There were acute and convalescent COVID-19 samples, and they came from the United States, Italy and Spain. PBMCs, B-cell-depleted T cells, or T cells provided the cDNA or gDNA that made up the material.

Sequencing used immunoSEQ multiplex PCR; TCRdb keeps in-frame clones, though not all of them. Altogether just over 650,000 clones are present, 90% being singletons, with the ten largest covering 0.2% to 0.3%. The V gene's germline CDR1 is LNHDA and CDR2 SQIVND (reference sequence). The CDR3 is 16 amino acids. V lost 1 base, J lost 2 bases, and 12 bases lay in between. Sample: peripheral blood. The receptor was derived from a young woman with acute or convalescent COVID-19. V is TRBV19 and J is TRBJ1-5; D unclear. CDR3 loop: CASSIGSGFRNQPQHF. The CDR3 DNA reads TGTGCCAGTAGTATAGGGTCGGGATTCCGCAATCAGCCCCAGCATTTT.